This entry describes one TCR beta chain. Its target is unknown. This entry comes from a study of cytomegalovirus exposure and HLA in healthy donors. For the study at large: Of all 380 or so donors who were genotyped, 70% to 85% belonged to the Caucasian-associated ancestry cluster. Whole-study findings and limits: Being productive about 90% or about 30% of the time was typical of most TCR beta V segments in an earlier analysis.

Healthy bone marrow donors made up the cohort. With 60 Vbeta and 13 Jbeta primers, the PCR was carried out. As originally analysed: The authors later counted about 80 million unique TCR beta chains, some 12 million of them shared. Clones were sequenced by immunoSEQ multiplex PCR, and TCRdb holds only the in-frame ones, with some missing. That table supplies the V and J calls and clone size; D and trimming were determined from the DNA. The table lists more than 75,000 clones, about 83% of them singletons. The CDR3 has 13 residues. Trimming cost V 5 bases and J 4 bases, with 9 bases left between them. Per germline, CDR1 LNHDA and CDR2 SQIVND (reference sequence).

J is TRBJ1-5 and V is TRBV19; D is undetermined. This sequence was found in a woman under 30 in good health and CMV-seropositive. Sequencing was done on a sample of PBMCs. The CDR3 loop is CASSGQLNQPQHF. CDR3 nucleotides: TGTGCCAGTAGTGGGCAGCTAAATCAGCCCCAGCATTTT.